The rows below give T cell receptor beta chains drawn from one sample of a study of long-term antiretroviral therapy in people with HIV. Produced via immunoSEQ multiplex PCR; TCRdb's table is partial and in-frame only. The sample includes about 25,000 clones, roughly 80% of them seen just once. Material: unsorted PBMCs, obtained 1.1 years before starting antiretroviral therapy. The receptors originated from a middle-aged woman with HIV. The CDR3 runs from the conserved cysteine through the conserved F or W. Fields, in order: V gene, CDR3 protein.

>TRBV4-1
CASSQVVGPNSYNEQFF
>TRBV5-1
CASSLRDRAIETQYF
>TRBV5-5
CASSPLQGLQPQHF
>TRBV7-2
CASSLVSGYEQFF
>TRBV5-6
CASSSGGPEAFF
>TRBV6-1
CASSSQGRDGYTF
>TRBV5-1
CASASGGASGRSKETQYF
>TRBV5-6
CASSLYALRNEKLFF
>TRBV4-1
CASSQEVGSYGYTF
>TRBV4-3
CASSQDRGGDYGYTF
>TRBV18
CASSLQRASADTQYF
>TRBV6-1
CASSVMDPGNQPQHF